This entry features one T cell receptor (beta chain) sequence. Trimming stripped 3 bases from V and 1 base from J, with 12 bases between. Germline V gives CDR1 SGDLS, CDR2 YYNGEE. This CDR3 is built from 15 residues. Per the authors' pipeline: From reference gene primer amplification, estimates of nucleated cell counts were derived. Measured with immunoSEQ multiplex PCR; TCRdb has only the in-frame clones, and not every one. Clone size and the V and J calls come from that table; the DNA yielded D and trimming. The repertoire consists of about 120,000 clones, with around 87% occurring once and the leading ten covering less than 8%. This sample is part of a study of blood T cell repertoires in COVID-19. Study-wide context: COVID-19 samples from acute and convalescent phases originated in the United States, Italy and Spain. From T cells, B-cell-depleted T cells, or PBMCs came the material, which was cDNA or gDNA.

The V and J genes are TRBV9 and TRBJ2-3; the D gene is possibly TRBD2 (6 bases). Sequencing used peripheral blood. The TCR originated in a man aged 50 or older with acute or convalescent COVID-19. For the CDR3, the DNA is TGTGCCAGCAGCGCACTGGCGGGACGCACAGATACGCAGTATTTT. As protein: CASSALAGRTDTQYF.